What follows are 2 T cell receptor beta chains derived from one specimen sequenced in a study of T cell changes during pregnancy in multiple sclerosis. Clones were read by immunoSEQ multiplex PCR, and TCRdb kept only the in-frame ones, dropping some. The sample lists 60,000 to 75,000 clones, more than 85% occurring once. Sequenced here: peripheral blood, sampled before pregnancy. Every receptor here comes from a female donor with multiple sclerosis, enrolled in a pregnancy study.

V gene TRBV4-3 combines with J gene TRBJ1-3; the match to TRBD1 covers 9 bases. Germline CDR1 reads LGHNA; CDR2 reads YSLEER. V was pared by 8 bases and J by 4 bases, with 3 bases of the junction left unmatched. This CDR3 contains 13 residues. This CDR3 is CASGGQGGNTIYF. For the CDR3, the DNA is TGCGCCAGCGGGGGACAGGGAGGAAACACCATATATTTT.

This clone was picked up one time. V and J are TRBV7-2 and TRBJ1-2; TRBD1 agrees at 7 bases. Germline V gives CDR1 SGHTA, CDR2 FQGNSA. The CDR3 is made up of 15 amino acids. J was trimmed by 6 bases and V by 1 base; bases with no gene match: 8. CDR3 nucleotides: TGTGCCAGCAGCTTAGACGCGGGACAGTTGAATGGCTACACCTTC. Translating gives CASSLDAGQLNGYTF.